Shown below are 18 T cell receptor beta chains from a single sample sequenced in a study of blood T cell repertoires in COVID-19. The data were produced by immunoSEQ multiplex PCR, yet TCRdb's version contains in-frame clones alone and is incomplete. The sample records about 400,000 clones, just under 90% being singletons. Sequencing was carried out using PBMCs or T cells enriched from blood (not recorded which). The receptors originated from a woman between 25 and 40 years old who had recovered from COVID-19.

In this sample, this clone turned up a few times. The chain has TRBV4-1 and TRBJ2-1, with 12 bases matching TRBD2. This CDR3 is 15 amino acids long. Germline loops: CDR1 MGHRA, CDR2 YSYEKL. V shed 5 bases, J shed 10 bases, and the junction held 9 bases outside the gene matches. In DNA, the CDR3 is TGCGCCAGCAGCTCCGGGACTAGCGGGCTATACGAGCAGTTCTTC. Protein product: CASSSGTSGLYEQFF.

This chain connects TRBV19 to TRBJ2-5; 8 positions match TRBD1. Germline V gene sequence: CDR1 LNHDA, CDR2 SQIVND (reference sequence). The CDR3 loop spans 18 amino acids. The junction had 15 bases not matched to a gene; V was cut back by 5 bases and J by 1 base. CDR3 bases: TGTGCCAGTAGTCCCAGCCTAATGACAGGGGTAGGCCAAGAGACCCAGTACTTC. Protein sequence: CASSPSLMTGVGQETQYF. The whole variable domain, remainder taken from reference TRBV19 and TRBJ2-5, is DGGITQSPKYLFRKEGQNVTLSCEQNLNHDAMYWYRQDPGQGLRLIYYSQIVNDFQKGDIAEGYSVSREKKESFPLTVTSAQKNPTAFYLCASSPSLMTGVGQETQYFGPGTRLLVL.

This clone was detected only once. The chain has TRBV7-2 and TRBJ1-5; D gene uncertain. The germline V gene encodes CDR1 SGHTA and CDR2 FQGNSA. The CDR3 is made up of 17 amino acids. V shed 1 base and J shed 5 bases, with 18 bases lying between them. The CDR3 sequence is CASSLVPSGIGYQPQHF. CDR3 nucleotides: TGTGCCAGCAGCTTAGTTCCGTCGGGGATCGGGTATCAGCCCCAGCATTTT. Drawing the rest from reference TRBV7-2 and TRBJ1-5, the complete variable domain is GAGVSQSPSNKVTEKGKDVELRCDPISGHTALYWYRQSLGQGLEFLIYFQGNSAPDKSGLPSDRFSAERTGGSVSTLTIQRTQQEDSAVYLCASSLVPSGIGYQPQHFGDGTRLSIL.

V and J are TRBV28 and TRBJ2-7; no firm D call. The CDR3 covers 15 residues. In germline, CDR1 is MDHEN, CDR2 SYDVKM. Trimming left V 3 bases short and J 2 bases short, with 14 bases between. CDR3 nucleotide sequence: TGTGCCAGCAGTTTCCGGGTCCTACTCCCCTACGAGCAGTACTTC. Translated, it gives CASSFRVLLPYEQYF.

The chain uses TRBV28 and TRBJ1-3; D unresolved. This CDR3 spans 14 amino acids. Trimming took off 3 bases at V and 4 bases at J, with 10 bases between the two ends. The V gene's germline CDR1 is MDHEN and CDR2 SYDVKM. The CDR3 DNA reads as TGTGCCAGCAGTTTTCAGGCAGGAGGAAACACCATATATTTT. This codes for CASSFQAGGNTIYF.

V gene TRBV11-2 combines with J gene TRBJ2-3, with D possibly matching TRBD2 (5 bases). The V gene lost 5 bases and the J gene lost 3 bases, with 15 bases spanning the gap. Germline V gene lookup returns CDR1 SGHAT and CDR2 FQNNGV. This CDR3 region has 15 residues. The CDR3 protein is CASSPSWQRTDTQYF. The CDR3 DNA reads as TGTGCCAGCAGCCCTAGCTGGCAGAGAACAGATACGCAGTATTTT.

The chain recombines TRBV19 with TRBJ2-2, with 9 nucleotides matching TRBD1. V shed 7 bases and J 6 bases; nucleotides not matched to a gene: 12. CDR1 and CDR2 from the germline V gene are LNHDA and SQIVND (reference sequence). There are 16 residues in the CDR3. The CDR3 protein is CASTATRQGGPGELFF. The CDR3 DNA reads TGTGCCAGTACCGCAACGAGACAGGGGGGTCCCGGGGAGCTGTTTTTT.

This clone was recorded once. Written as DNA, the CDR3 is TGTGCCACCAGCAGAGATAGCGGGGGGGATACGCAGTATTTT. Its protein product is CATSRDSGGDTQYF. The rearrangement links TRBV15 to TRBJ2-3, with TRBD2 identical over 10 bases. Looked up from germline, CDR1 is LNHNV and CDR2 is YYDKDF (reference sequence). The CDR3 covers 14 residues. With V trimmed by 0 bases and J by 6 bases, 0 bases remained unmatched.

This clone was seen once. V is TRBV6-5 and J is TRBJ1-2; D is possibly TRBD1 (5 bases). Per the germline V gene, CDR1 is MNHEY and CDR2 is SVGAGI. Trimming left V 7 bases short and J 6 bases short, with 12 bases between. CDR3 length: 12 amino acids. The CDR3 region has the DNA TGTGCCAGCACCCAAACAGGAGATGGCTACACCTTC. Amino acids: CASTQTGDGYTF.

The rearrangement links TRBV2 to TRBJ1-6; a weak D match, TRBD1 (6 bases). Germline loops: CDR1 SNHLY, CDR2 FYNNEI. The germline V and J ends were trimmed by 7 bases and 0 bases, with 13 bases remaining between them. There are 16 residues in the CDR3. The CDR3 sequence: CASNPGQSSYNSPLHF. The CDR3, as DNA: TGTGCCAGCAACCCAGGACAGAGCTCCTATAATTCACCCCTCCACTTT.

The chain employs TRBV11-2 and TRBJ2-7; D not resolved. CDR3 size: 12 residues. V lost 3 bases and J 4 bases, leaving 7 bases between the germline ends. Germline loops: CDR1 SGHAT, CDR2 FQNNGV. Here the CDR3 DNA reads TGTGCCAGCAGCTTTACCGGGTACGAGCAGTACTTC. Its protein is CASSFTGYEQYF.

The chain recombines TRBV10-3 with TRBJ1-3; no definite D call. Trimming removed 3 bases at V and 2 bases at J, with 11 bases between. The CDR3 is 15 amino acids. The germline V gene encodes CDR1 ENHRY and CDR2 SYGVKD. The CDR3 DNA sequence: TGTGCCATCAGTGACCCCTCAGAGGCTGGAAACACCATATATTTT. Amino acids: CAISDPSEAGNTIYF.

The rearrangement uses TRBV9 and TRBJ2-2, with D possibly TRBD2 on 5 matching bases. CDR1 is SGDLS, CDR2 YYNGEE, per germline. V dropped 0 bases and J dropped 2 bases, with 8 bases sitting between them. CDR3 length equals 15 residues. The CDR3 DNA reads TGTGCCAGCAGCGTAGGGGAGACCAACACCGGGGAGCTGTTTTTT. This codes for CASSVGETNTGELFF.

V is TRBV4-2 and J is TRBJ2-1, with 10 bases identical to TRBD2. The CDR3 sequence is 16 residues long. Trimming at V came to 0 bases and at J to 6 bases, leaving 5 bases not matched to a gene. Germline values: CDR1 LGHNA, CDR2 YNFKEQ. CDR3 amino acids: CASSQDWTSGSNEQFF. In DNA form, the CDR3 reads TGTGCCAGCAGCCAAGATTGGACTAGCGGATCCAATGAGCAGTTCTTC.

The chain joins TRBV27 to TRBJ1-1; possible D gene TRBD1, 5 bases. The germline V and J ends were trimmed by 4 bases and 1 base, with 13 bases remaining between them. The germline gives CDR1 MNHEY, CDR2 SMNVEV (reference sequence). The CDR3 covers 15 residues. CDR3 region: CASSSQPRGNTEAFF. The CDR3 DNA sequence: TGTGCCAGCAGTTCCCAGCCTAGGGGGAACACTGAAGCTTTCTTT.

This clone was observed a handful of times. The chain uses TRBV4-1 and TRBJ1-1; no clear D. V lost 4 bases and J 1 base, leaving 7 bases between the germline ends. This CDR3 has 13 residues. Per germline, CDR1 MGHRA and CDR2 YSYEKL. The CDR3 DNA is TGCGCCAGCAGCCCCCCTACGAACACTGAAGCTTTCTTT. Translated: CASSPPTNTEAFF.

This chain joins TRBV10-3 and TRBJ1-2, with 8 nucleotides matching TRBD1. Trimming took 5 bases from V and 4 from J; bases not matched to a gene: 15. The germline V gene has CDR1 ENHRY and CDR2 SYGVKD. The CDR3 loop spans 17 amino acids. The chain's CDR3 is CAISSTSGQGPAYGYTF. CDR3 DNA: TGTGCCATCAGTTCAACGAGCGGACAGGGACCTGCCTATGGCTACACCTTC.

The chain couples TRBV6-5 to TRBJ1-2; D possibly corresponds to TRBD1 (5 bases). This CDR3 region has 14 residues. Per the germline V gene, CDR1 is MNHEY and CDR2 is SVGAGI. V was clipped by 2 bases and J by 7 bases, with 14 bases between them. In DNA, the CDR3 is TGTGCCAGCAGTTACGAGAAGGGGCCCCTTGGCTACACCTTC. This gives the protein CASSYEKGPLGYTF.